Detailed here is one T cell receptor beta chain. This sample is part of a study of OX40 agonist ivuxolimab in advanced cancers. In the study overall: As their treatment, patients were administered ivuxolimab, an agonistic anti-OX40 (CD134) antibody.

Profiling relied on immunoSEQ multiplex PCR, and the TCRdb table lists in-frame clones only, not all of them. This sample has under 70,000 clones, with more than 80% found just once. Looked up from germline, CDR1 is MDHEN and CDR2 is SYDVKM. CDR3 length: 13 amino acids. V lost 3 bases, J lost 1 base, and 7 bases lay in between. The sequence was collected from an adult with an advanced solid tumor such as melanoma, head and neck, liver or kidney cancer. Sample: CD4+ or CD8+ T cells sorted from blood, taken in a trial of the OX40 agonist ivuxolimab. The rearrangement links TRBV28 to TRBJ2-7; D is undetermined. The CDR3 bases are TGTGCCAGCAGTTTTCTTGGGTCCTACGAGCAGTACTTC. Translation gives CASSFLGSYEQYF. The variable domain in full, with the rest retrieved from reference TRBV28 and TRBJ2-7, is DVKVTQSSRYLVKRTGEKVFLECVQDMDHENMFWYRQDPGLGLRLIYFSYDVKMKEKGDIPEGYSVSREKKERFSLILESASTNQTSMYLCASSFLGSYEQYFGPGTRLTVT.